The present T cell receptor beta chain was sequenced within a study of T cell repertoires in cytomegalovirus infection. Across the whole study: Public signatures in TCR beta pointed to CMV infection and matching HLA type.

TCRdb reanalysed the reads using MiXCR and keeps one entry per CDR3 protein. The sample has about 310,000 distinct CDR3 sequences, 20% to 25% seen once. CDR3 length: 14 residues. V lost 4 bases, J lost 6 bases, and 16 bases lay in between. Germline V gives CDR1 SGHDT, CDR2 YYEEEE. Study outcomes and limitations: The cumulative frequency of public TCR beta families distinguished individuals who carried CMV together with the relevant HLA. HLA-C-restricted CMV clonotypes gave the most frequent clonotype in two of eight donors.

The sample holds a few counts of this clonotype. What it binds is not known. This clonotype was obtained from a human donor in good health (CMV status not recorded). Some clones in this sample may be carry-over from other donors' samples. The starting material was cultured PBMCs, obtained from culture after CMV antigen stimulation. The rearrangement uses TRBV5-6 and TRBJ2-5; no definite D call. CDR3 residues: CASSPKGLWQTQYF. In DNA form, the CDR3 reads TGTGCCAGCAGCCCCAAAGGGCTCTGGCAGACCCAGTACTTC.